The T cell receptor (beta chain) under discussion was sequenced for a study of T cell clonotyping in hematopoietic cell transplantation. Overall study context: Cytoreduction preceded collection of pretransplant recipient samples.

Sample time point: recipient sample about 28 days before transplant, after cytoreduction. Recipient blood drawn about 28 days pretransplant and days 30, 100, 180 after. Some clones are missing from TCRdb's copy, which holds only in-frame ones; the method was immunoSEQ multiplex PCR. The profile shows some 10,000 clones, about nine tenths of them singletons. CDR3 length equals 14 residues. V dropped 4 bases and J dropped 1; count of bases not matched to a gene: 0. The germline V gene encodes CDR1 MRHNA and CDR2 SNTAGT. This clone was seen a few times. Its target is not known. General observations from the study: Recipient TCR diversity dropped after transplant; expanded clonotypes rose from day 30 to 180.

This clonotype was obtained from a woman in her forties or fifties with chronic myeloid leukemia. Some clones in this sample may be carry-over from other donors' samples. Source: peripheral blood mononuclear cells, taken before stem cell transplant. The chain joins TRBV6-4 to TRBJ2-3; 9 bases are a match to TRBD1. CDR3 coding DNA: TGTGCCAGCAGTGGGACAGGGGGCACAGATACGCAGTATTTT. This sequence encodes CASSGTGGTDTQYF.